This TCR beta chain was sequenced during a study of blood T cell repertoires in COVID-19. Method: immunoSEQ multiplex PCR; TCRdb's copy keeps in-frame clones and lacks some. Counted here are about 250,000 clones, 70% to 90% occurring once; the ten biggest clones make up roughly 4.3%. This clonotype was obtained from a woman aged 30 to 39 who had recovered from COVID-19. The sample was PBMCs or T cells enriched from blood (not recorded which).

The CDR3 DNA reads as TGCAGTGCCCGGGTGGGGGCTGAGCAGTTCTTC. Protein sequence: CSARVGAEQFF. This chain joins TRBV20-1 and TRBJ2-1; TRBD1 is a possible D gene (6 bases). This CDR3 contains 11 residues. Germline lookup yields CDR1 DFQATT and CDR2 SNEGSKA (reference sequence). Trimming shortened V by 6 bases and J by 9 bases, and 12 bases separated the two germline ends.